Included here is one TCR beta chain sequence, with context. The antigen remains undetermined. Here immunoSEQ multiplex PCR was the method, and the copy in TCRdb shows in-frame clones only, minus some. The sample consists of approximately 7,000 clones, more than 75% of them appearing once. V was clipped by 3 bases and J by 4 bases; unmatched bases: 5. CDR3 length: 15 residues. Germline CDR1 reads SGDLS; CDR2 reads YYNGEE. The sample is drawn from a study of immune evolution from preneoplasia to lung adenocarcinoma. Study as a whole: HLA loss of heterozygosity: less than 9% AIS, about 15% MIA, roughly 30% ADC, none AAH. Study-level findings and limits: Top clone frequencies peaked in normal lung, apparently declining through invasive adenocarcinoma.

Macro-dissection enriched premalignant or tumor cells before nucleic acid extraction. The chain couples TRBV9 to TRBJ1-1; 11 bases are shared with TRBD1. The clonotype comes from a donor older than 65 with lung adenocarcinoma. Material for sequencing was FFPE lung adenocarcinoma in situ tissue. CDR3 residues: CASSAPGQGGTEAFF. CDR3 in DNA: TGTGCCAGCAGCGCCCCGGGACAGGGGGGCACTGAAGCTTTCTTT.